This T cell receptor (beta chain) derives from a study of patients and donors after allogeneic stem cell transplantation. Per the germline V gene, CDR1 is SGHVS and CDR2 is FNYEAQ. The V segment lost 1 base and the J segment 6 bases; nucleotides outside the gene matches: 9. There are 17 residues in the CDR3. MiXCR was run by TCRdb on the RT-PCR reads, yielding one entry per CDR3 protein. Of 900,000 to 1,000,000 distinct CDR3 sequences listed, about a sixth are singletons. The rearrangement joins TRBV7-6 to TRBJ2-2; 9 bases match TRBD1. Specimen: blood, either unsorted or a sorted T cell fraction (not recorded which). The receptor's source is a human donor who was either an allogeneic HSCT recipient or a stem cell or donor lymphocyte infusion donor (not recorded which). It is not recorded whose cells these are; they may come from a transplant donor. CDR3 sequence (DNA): TGTGCCAGCAGCTTAGTCGGGGACAGGGTTGTTGCCGGGGAGCTGTTTTTT. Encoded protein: CASSLVGDRVVAGELFF.